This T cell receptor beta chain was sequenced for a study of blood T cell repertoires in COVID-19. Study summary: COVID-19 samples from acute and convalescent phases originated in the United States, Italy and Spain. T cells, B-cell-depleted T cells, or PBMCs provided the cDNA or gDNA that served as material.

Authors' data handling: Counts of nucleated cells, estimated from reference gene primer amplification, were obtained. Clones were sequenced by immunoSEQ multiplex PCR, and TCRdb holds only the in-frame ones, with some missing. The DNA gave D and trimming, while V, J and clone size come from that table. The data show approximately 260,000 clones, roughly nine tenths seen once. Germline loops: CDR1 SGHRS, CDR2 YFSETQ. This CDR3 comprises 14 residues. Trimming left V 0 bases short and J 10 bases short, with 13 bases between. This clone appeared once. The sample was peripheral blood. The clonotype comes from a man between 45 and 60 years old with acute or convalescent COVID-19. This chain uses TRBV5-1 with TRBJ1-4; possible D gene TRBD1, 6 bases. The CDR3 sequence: CASSLGQAGGKLFF. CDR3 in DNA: TGCGCCAGCAGCTTGGGACAGGCGGGCGGAAAACTGTTTTTT.